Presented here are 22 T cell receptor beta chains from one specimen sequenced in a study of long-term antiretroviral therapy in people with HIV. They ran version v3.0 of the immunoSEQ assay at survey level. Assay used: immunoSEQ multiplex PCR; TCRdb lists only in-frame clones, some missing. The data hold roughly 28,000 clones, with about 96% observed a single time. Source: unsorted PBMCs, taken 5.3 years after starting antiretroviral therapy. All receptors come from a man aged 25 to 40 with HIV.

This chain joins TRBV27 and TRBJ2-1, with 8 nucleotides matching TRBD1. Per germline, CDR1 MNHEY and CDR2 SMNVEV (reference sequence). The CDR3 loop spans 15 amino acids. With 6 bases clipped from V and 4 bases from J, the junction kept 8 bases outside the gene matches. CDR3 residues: CASRAGQGRYNEQFF. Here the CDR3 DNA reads TGTGCCAGCAGGGCCGGACAGGGCCGTTACAATGAGCAGTTCTTC.

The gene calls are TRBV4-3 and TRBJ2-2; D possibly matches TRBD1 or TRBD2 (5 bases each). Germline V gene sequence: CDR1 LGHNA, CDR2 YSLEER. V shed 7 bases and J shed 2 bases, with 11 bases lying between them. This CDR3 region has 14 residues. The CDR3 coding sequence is TGCGCCAGCACTTGGGGGAGTAACACCGGGGAGCTGTTTTTT. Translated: CASTWGSNTGELFF.

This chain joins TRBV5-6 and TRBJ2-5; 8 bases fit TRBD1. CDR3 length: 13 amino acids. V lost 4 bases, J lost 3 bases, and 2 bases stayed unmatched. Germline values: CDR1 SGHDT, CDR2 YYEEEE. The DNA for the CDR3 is TGTGCCAGCAGCGTACAGGGGGAAGAGACCCAGTACTTC. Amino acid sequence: CASSVQGEETQYF.

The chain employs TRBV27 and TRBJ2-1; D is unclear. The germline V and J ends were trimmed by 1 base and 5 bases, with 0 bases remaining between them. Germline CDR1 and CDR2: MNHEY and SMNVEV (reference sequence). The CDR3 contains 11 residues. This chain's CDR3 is CASSLYNEQFF. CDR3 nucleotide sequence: TGTGCCAGCAGTTTATACAATGAGCAGTTCTTC.

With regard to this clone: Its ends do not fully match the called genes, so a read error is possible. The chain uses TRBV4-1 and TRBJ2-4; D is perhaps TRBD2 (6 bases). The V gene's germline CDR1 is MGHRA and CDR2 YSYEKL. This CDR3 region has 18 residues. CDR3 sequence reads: CASSQDQDPVLAKNMQYF. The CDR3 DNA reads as TGCGCCAGCAGCCAAGATCAGGATCCGGTACTAGCCAAAAACATGCAGTACTTC.

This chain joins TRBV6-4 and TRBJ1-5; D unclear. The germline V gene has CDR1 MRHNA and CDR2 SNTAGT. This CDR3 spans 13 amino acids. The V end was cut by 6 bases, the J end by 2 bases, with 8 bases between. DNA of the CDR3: TGTGCCAGCAGCTTCGATGGCAATCAGCCCCAGCATTTT. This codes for CASSFDGNQPQHF.

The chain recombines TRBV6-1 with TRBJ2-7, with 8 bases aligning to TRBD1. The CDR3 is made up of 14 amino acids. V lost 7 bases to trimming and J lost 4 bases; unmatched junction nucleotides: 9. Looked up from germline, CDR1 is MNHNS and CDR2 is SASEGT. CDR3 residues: CASTRLGQAYEQYF. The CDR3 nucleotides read TGTGCCAGCACTCGTCTGGGACAGGCTTACGAGCAGTACTTC.

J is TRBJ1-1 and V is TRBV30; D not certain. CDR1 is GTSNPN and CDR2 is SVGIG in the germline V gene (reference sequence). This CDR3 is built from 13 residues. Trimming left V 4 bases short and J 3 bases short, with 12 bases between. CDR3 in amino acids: CAWNRREDTEAFF. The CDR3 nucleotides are TGTGCCTGGAACCGTAGGGAGGACACTGAAGCTTTCTTT.

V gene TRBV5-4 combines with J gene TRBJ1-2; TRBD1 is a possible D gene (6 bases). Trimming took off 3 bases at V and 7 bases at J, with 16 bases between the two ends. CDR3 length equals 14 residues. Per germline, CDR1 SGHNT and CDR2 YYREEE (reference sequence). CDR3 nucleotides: TGTGCCAGCAGCTCTCCGACAGGTTTGTTTGGCTACACCTTC. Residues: CASSSPTGLFGYTF.

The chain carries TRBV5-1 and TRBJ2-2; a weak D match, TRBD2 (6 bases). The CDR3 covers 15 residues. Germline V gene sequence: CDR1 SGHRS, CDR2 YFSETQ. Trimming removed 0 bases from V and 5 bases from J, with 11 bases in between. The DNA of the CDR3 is TGCGCCAGCAGCTTGGTCGCGGGGCCAACCGGGGAGCTGTTTTTT. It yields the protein CASSLVAGPTGELFF.

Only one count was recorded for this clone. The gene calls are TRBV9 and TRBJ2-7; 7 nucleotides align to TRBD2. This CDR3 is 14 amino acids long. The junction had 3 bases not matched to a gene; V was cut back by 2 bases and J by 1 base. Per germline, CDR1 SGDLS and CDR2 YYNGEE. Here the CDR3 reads CASSVASGSYEQYF. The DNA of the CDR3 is TGTGCCAGCAGCGTCGCTAGCGGATCCTACGAGCAGTACTTC.

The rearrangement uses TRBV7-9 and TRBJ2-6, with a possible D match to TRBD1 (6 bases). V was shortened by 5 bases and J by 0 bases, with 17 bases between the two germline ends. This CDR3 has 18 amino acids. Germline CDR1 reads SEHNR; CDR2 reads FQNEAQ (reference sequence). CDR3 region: CASSLTGHPYSGANVLTF. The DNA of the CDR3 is TGTGCCAGCAGCCTGACGGGACACCCATACTCTGGGGCCAACGTCCTGACTTTC.

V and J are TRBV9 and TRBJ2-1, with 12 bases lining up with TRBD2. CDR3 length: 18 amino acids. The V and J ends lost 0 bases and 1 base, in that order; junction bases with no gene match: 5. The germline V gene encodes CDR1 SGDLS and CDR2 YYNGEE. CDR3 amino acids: CASSVDPSGGASYNEQFF. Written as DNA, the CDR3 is TGTGCCAGCAGCGTAGATCCTAGCGGGGGGGCATCCTACAATGAGCAGTTCTTC.

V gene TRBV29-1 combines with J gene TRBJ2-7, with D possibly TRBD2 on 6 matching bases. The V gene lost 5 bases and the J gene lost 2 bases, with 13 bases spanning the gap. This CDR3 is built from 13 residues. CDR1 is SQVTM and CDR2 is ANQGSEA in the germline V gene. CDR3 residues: CSVQTGDAYEQYF. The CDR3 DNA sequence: TGCAGCGTTCAAACGGGGGACGCCTACGAGCAGTACTTC.

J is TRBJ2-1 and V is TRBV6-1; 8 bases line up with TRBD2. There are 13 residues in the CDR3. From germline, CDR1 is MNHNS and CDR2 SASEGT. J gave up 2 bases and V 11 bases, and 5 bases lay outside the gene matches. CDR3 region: CACSGDTYNEQFF. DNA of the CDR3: TGTGCCTGTAGCGGGGACACCTACAATGAGCAGTTCTTC.

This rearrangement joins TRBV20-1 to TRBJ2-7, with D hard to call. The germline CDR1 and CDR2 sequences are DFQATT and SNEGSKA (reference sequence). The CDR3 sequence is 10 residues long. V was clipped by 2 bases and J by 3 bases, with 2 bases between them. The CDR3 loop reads CSARLYEQYF. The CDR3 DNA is TGCAGTGCTAGACTCTACGAGCAGTACTTC.

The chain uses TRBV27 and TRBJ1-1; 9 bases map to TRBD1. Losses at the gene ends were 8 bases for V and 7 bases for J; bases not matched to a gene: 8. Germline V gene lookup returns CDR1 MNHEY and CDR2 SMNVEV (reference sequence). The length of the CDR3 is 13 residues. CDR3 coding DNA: TGTGCCAGCCTCGGACAGGGGAACGTTGAAGCTTTCTTT. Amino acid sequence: CASLGQGNVEAFF.

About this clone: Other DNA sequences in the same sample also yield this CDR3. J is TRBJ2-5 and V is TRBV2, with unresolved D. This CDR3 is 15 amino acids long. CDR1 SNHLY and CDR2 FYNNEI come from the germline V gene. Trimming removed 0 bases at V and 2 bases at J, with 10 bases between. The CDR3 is CASSEAWSTQETQYF. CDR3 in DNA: TGTGCCAGCAGTGAAGCTTGGTCTACTCAAGAGACCCAGTACTTC.

CDR3 nucleotide sequence: TGTGCCACCAGACAGGGAGGTACCTATGGCTACACCTTC. Protein: CATRQGGTYGYTF. This chain uses TRBV19 with TRBJ1-2; 7 bases are shared with TRBD1. The CDR3 loop spans 13 amino acids. V shed 10 bases, J shed 4 bases, and the junction held 9 bases outside the gene matches. CDR1 and CDR2 from the germline V gene are LNHDA and SQIVND (reference sequence).

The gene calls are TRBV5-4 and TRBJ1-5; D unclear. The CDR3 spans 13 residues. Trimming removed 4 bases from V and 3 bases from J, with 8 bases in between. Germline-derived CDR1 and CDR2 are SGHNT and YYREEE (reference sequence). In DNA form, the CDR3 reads TGTGCCAGCAGCCTAGGATCCAATCAGCCCCAGCATTTT. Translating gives CASSLGSNQPQHF. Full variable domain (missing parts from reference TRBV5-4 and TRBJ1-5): ETGVTQSPTHLIKTRGQQVTLRCSSQSGHNTVSWYQQALGQGPQFIFQYYREEENGRGNFPPRFSGLQFPNYSSELNVNALELDDSALYLCASSLGSNQPQHFGDGTRLSIL.

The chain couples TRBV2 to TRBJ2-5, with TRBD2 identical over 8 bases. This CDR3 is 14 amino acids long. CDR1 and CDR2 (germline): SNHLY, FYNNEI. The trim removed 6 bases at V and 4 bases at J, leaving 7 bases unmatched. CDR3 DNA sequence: TGTGCCAGCAGGGCAACCGGGACTAGAGAGACCCAGTACTTC. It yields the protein CASRATGTRETQYF.

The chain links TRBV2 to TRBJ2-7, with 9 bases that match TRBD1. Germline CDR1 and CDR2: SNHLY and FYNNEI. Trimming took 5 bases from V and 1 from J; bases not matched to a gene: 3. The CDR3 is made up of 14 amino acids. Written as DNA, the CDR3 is TGTGCCAGCAGTCCCGGGACAGGGTCCTACGAGCAGTACTTC. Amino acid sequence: CASSPGTGSYEQYF.